These 26 T cell receptor beta chains came from one sample sequenced in a study of tumor and adjacent non-tumor tissue in lung cancer. The template was RNA from unsorted bulk tissue. The library came from three nested PCR rounds adapted from ARM-PCR protocols. TCRdb reanalysed the multiplex PCR reads using MiXCR and keeps one entry per CDR3 protein. The table records around 71,000 distinct CDR3 sequences, over 60% of them present only once. The source material was lung tumor tissue. The source of these receptors is a woman between 40 and 50 years old with non-small cell lung cancer.

This clonotype was counted ten times or more. The chain has TRBV5-1 and TRBJ2-1; no definite D call. Germline V gives CDR1 SGHRS, CDR2 YFSETQ. CDR3 size: 14 residues. The germline V and J ends were trimmed by 5 bases and 4 bases, with 13 bases remaining between them. CDR3: CASRSVSSYNEQFF. The CDR3 bases are TGCGCCAGCAGATCCGTGTCCAGTTACAATGAGCAGTTCTTC.

Turning to this clonotype: A much larger clone sits a single nucleotide away, making a read error possible. The chain has TRBV7-9 and TRBJ2-3; no clear D gene. The CDR3 length is 13 residues. The germline V gene has CDR1 SEHNR and CDR2 FQNEAQ (reference sequence). DNA for the CDR3: TGTGCCTGCAGCTTGGGTAACACAGATACGCAGTATTTT. Encoded protein: CACSLGNTDTQYF.

This clonotype showed up just a few times. This may come from a read error, since a much larger clone is one base off. The chain is built from TRBV5-1 and TRBJ2-4, with 7 positions matching TRBD1. With 0 bases clipped from V and 0 bases from J, the junction kept 12 bases outside the gene matches. Germline-derived CDR1 and CDR2 are SGHRS and YFSETQ. The CDR3 is 19 residues long. The CDR3 is CASSLDPGGVGGAKNIQYF. The CDR3, as DNA: TGCGCCAGCAGCTTGGATCCAGGGGGAGTCGGTGGAGCCAAAAACATTCAGTACTTC.

This clonotype occurred many times. The chain carries TRBV29-1 and TRBJ2-2; D gene ambiguous. The CDR3 is made up of 13 amino acids. Trimming pared 3 bases from V and 0 bases from J, leaving 5 bases between. Germline V gene data show CDR1 as SQVTM and CDR2 as ANQGSEA. CDR3 amino acids: CSVDRPNTGELFF. DNA of the CDR3: TGCAGCGTTGACAGACCGAACACCGGGGAGCTGTTTTTT.

At least ten counts were recorded for this clonotype. DNA for the CDR3: TGTGCCAGCAGCTTAGATGGGGCCCCACCCCAGTACTTC. Its translation is CASSLDGAPPQYF. The V and J genes are TRBV11-2 and TRBJ2-7; D might be TRBD1 (5 bases). The CDR3 spans 13 residues. The germline V gene has CDR1 SGHAT and CDR2 FQNNGV. Trimming cost V 0 bases and J 10 bases, with 13 bases left between them.

As regards this clonotype: At one end, the junction sequence differs from germline, possibly due to a read error. The chain employs TRBV11-2 and TRBJ2-5, with 9 bases fitting TRBD1. Germline V gene sequence: CDR1 SGHAT, CDR2 FQNNGV. This CDR3 is built from 15 residues. CDR3 nucleotides: TGCGCCAGCAGCTTCTCCCTGGGACAGGGTGTGACCCACTACTTC. It yields the protein CASSFSLGQGVTHYF.

The sample holds many counts of this clonotype. The chain employs TRBV6-6 and TRBJ2-3; D not certain. The CDR3 is made up of 13 amino acids. V was pared by 5 bases and J by 4 bases, with 10 bases between. The V gene's germline CDR1 is MNHNY and CDR2 SVGAGI (reference sequence). DNA for the CDR3: TGTGCCAGCAGTATAACCGACCCAGATACGCAGTATTTT. Amino acids: CASSITDPDTQYF.

As for this clonotype: Since the CDR3 does not end with the conserved phenylalanine or tryptophan, this likely comes from a read error. The limits of the CDR3 on the DNA are not certain, so only TCRdb's listed CDR3 is given. The CDR3 spells CASSRESYNEQLS. V usage is TRBV13 and J usage is TRBJ2-1; the D segment call TRBD1 is taken from the table without a DNA check. Both ends counted, the CDR3 spans 13 residues. CDR1 is PRHDT and CDR2 is FYEKMQ in the germline V gene (reference sequence).

This clonotype is a singleton in its sample. A read error is possible here, since a much larger clone lies one base away. The chain is built from TRBV20-1 and TRBJ1-6, with 7 bases fitting TRBD1. Trimming at V came to 0 bases and at J to 7 bases, leaving 9 bases not matched to a gene. Germline CDR1 is DFQATT and CDR2 is SNEGSKA (reference sequence). This CDR3 region has 16 residues. The CDR3 loop reads CSARDMTGPMNSPLHF. In nucleotides, the CDR3 is TGCAGTGCTAGAGATATGACAGGGCCGATGAATTCACCCCTCCACTTT.

On this clonotype: Because the CDR3 is missing its conserved closing phenylalanine or tryptophan, this is likely a read error. The chain has TRBV6-5 and TRBJ2-7; TRBD2 matches at 9 bases. Germline values: CDR1 MNHEY, CDR2 SVGAGI. This CDR3 contains 13 residues. The CDR3 loop is CASRLAGTYEQYL. CDR3 sequence (DNA): TGTGCTAGCAGGCTAGCGGGGACATACGAGCAGTACTTA.

This clonotype occurred a few times. Sequence at one end of the junction differs from germline and may be a read error. The rearrangement uses TRBV23-1 and TRBJ1-4; D ambiguous. TRBV23-1 is given ORF status, its function remaining uncertain. This CDR3 region has 13 residues. The CDR3 DNA reads as TGCGCCAGCAACGGGCGACATAGGGAAAAACTGTTTTTC. Translated: CASNGRHREKLFF.

The chain carries TRBV5-1 and TRBJ1-2, with TRBD1 matching 10 bases. This CDR3 region has 15 residues. The germline CDR1 and CDR2 sequences are SGHRS and YFSETQ. V was clipped by 1 base and J by 5 bases; unmatched bases: 5. CDR3 amino acids: CASSLLAGQGYGYTF. In nucleotides, the CDR3 is TGCGCCAGCAGCTTGCTCGCGGGACAGGGGTATGGCTACACCTTC.

This chain uses TRBV4-2 with TRBJ2-1; no firm D call. The CDR3 is made up of 17 amino acids. V gave up 1 base and J gave up 4 bases, with 17 bases separating them. Germline V gene data show CDR1 as LGHNA and CDR2 as YNFKEQ. The CDR3 DNA reads TGTGCCAGCAGCCAAGGCCAAGCCCGGAGCTCATACAATGAGCAGTTCTTC. Amino acids: CASSQGQARSSYNEQFF.

To note about this clonotype: With a much larger clone just one base away, this may be a read error. The chain joins TRBV5-1 to TRBJ2-5, with 10 bases fitting TRBD1. This CDR3 region has 15 residues. The germline CDR1 and CDR2 sequences are SGHRS and YFSETQ. V shed 5 bases and J 4 bases; nucleotides not matched to a gene: 8. This chain's CDR3 is CASSFGTGVRETQYF. The CDR3, as DNA: TGCGCCAGCAGTTTCGGGACAGGGGTCCGAGAGACCCAGTACTTC.

The rearrangement links TRBV5-5 to TRBJ2-3; D is unclear. The J call may be in error: the DNA end matches TRBJ1-5 better. In germline, CDR1 is SGHKS, CDR2 YYEKEE (reference sequence). The CDR3 is 14 amino acids. In DNA, the CDR3 is TGTGCCAGCAGCTTGGAGTGGGCGGGAGATACGCAGCATTTT. This gives the protein CASSLEWAGDTQHF.

Regarding this clonotype: Because the CDR3 is missing its conserved closing phenylalanine or tryptophan, this is likely a read error. The V call is TRBV11-3, the J call TRBJ2-5; D is unclear. Germline assignment: CDR1 SGHNT and CDR2 YENEEA. The CDR3 sequence is 12 residues long. The CDR3 sequence is CDSSTEGETQYL. CDR3 coding DNA: TGTGACAGCAGCACCGAAGGAGAGACCCAGTACTTA.

A note on this clonotype: A junction end diverges from the germline sequence, so it may reflect a read error. V gene TRBV6-5 combines with J gene TRBJ1-1; D ambiguous. Germline CDR1 and CDR2: MNHEY and SVGAGI. This CDR3 spans 13 amino acids. For the CDR3, the DNA is TGTGCCAGCAGTTACCCGAGTGGTTGGGGAGCTTTCTTC. Translated, it gives CASSYPSGWGAFF.

The J gene is TRBJ2-1, the V gene TRBV6-1; D ambiguous. Germline V lookup: CDR1 MNHNS, CDR2 SASEGT. V dropped 4 bases and J dropped 14 bases, with 12 bases sitting between them. This CDR3 is built from 11 residues. Here the CDR3 DNA reads TGTGCCAGCAGTGGTACCTTTAAGGAGTTCTTC. Translating it yields CASSGTFKEFF.

With regard to this clonotype: Its ends do not fully match the called genes, so a read error is possible. The J gene is TRBJ1-1, the V gene TRBV11-1; D not certain. Germline V CDR1 and CDR2: SGHAT, FQDESV (reference sequence). The CDR3 is made up of 13 amino acids. The CDR3 DNA reads as TGTGCCAGCCGCTTAGATGGTGACACTGAAGCTCCCTTT. Its protein is CASRLDGDTEAPF.

At least ten counts were recorded for this clonotype. This chain connects TRBV6-5 to TRBJ2-1, with no clear D. The CDR3 extends over 14 amino acids. The V gene's germline CDR1 is MNHEY and CDR2 SVGAGI. V lost 6 bases to trimming and J lost 2 bases, with 11 bases between them. CDR3 residues: CASRTPKAYNEQFF. In nucleotides, the CDR3 is TGTGCCAGCAGAACCCCAAAGGCCTACAATGAGCAGTTCTTC.

This clonotype showed up just a few times. The chain recombines TRBV11-2 with TRBJ2-1; D might be TRBD1 or TRBD2, each matching 5 bases. The CDR3 runs to 14 residues. The germline gives CDR1 SGHAT, CDR2 FQNNGV. The CDR3 DNA reads TGTGTCAGTTCCCGTACGGGGACCGACAATGAGCAGTTCTTC. As protein: CVSSRTGTDNEQFF.

A word on this clonotype: A much larger clonotype is one base distant, so this may be a read error. The conserved phenylalanine or tryptophan is not found at the CDR3 terminus, so this likely reflects a read error. V is TRBV20-1 and J is TRBJ1-4; D is unclear. With 8 bases removed from V and 5 bases from J, the gap between germline ends came to 6 bases. CDR3 length: 10 residues. CDR1 and CDR2 from the germline V gene are DFQATT and SNEGSKA (reference sequence). CDR3 protein: CSPQNEKLFI. Here the CDR3 DNA reads TGCAGTCCTCAGAATGAAAAACTGTTTATT.

The chain joins TRBV5-6 to TRBJ2-2; D remains unclear. The V end lost 0 bases, the J end lost 6 bases, and 15 bases lay between the germline ends. This CDR3 is 16 amino acids long. Germline CDR1 and CDR2: SGHDT and YYEEEE. Here the CDR3 reads CASSLAIAESPGELFF. The CDR3 DNA reads as TGTGCCAGCAGCTTGGCCATTGCCGAGTCCCCCGGGGAGCTGTTTTTT.

This clonotype is a singleton in its sample. The junction shows a germline mismatch at one end, possibly a read error. This chain joins TRBV6-6 and TRBJ2-5, with D possibly being TRBD1 or TRBD2 (5 bases each). The germline V gene encodes CDR1 MNHNY and CDR2 SVGAGI (reference sequence). There are 11 residues in the CDR3. The CDR3, as DNA: TGTGCCGCAGGGACCCAAGAGGCCCAGTACTTC. Its translation: CAAGTQEAQYF.

Comment on this clonotype: The junction departs from germline at one end; a sequencing error may be responsible. The chain carries TRBV11-2 and TRBJ2-7, with D perhaps matching TRBD2 (5 bases). The germline V gene has CDR1 SGHAT and CDR2 FQNNGV. The CDR3 sequence is 14 residues long. The CDR3 bases are TGTGCCAGCAGCCCGGGAAAGAGGACCTACAAGCAGTACTTC. This gives the protein CASSPGKRTYKQYF.

By share, this clonotype counts as medium-sized (0.01 to 0.1%). The chain employs TRBV11-2 and TRBJ1-2, with TRBD1 matching 8 bases. Unmatched junction bases numbered 12, after V lost 4 bases and J lost 8 bases. CDR1 and CDR2 from the germline V gene are SGHAT and FQNNGV. This CDR3 is 15 amino acids long. For the CDR3, the DNA is TGTGCCAGCAGCTCCGGGACAGGTTTGTGGAGCGGCTACACCTTC. Amino acid sequence: CASSSGTGLWSGYTF. The whole variable domain, remainder taken from reference TRBV11-2 and TRBJ1-2, is EAGVAQSPRYKIIEKRQSVAFWCNPISGHATLYWYQQILGQGPKLLIQFQNNGVVDDSQLPKDRFSAERLKGVDSTLKIQPAKLEDSAVYLCASSSGTGLWSGYTFGSGTRLTVV.